The clone carrying this TCR beta chain was picked up a small number of times. Authors' analysis steps: Amplifying reference gene primers gave estimates of nucleated cell counts. Profiled with immunoSEQ multiplex PCR; TCRdb holds only in-frame clones, not every one. That table supplies the V and J calls and clone size; D and trimming were determined from the DNA. The sample lists thousands of clones; approximately 84% were seen once. This sample is part of a study of blood T cell repertoires in COVID-19. Study as a whole: From the United States, Italy and Spain came samples of acute and convalescent COVID-19. The cDNA or gDNA used as material had been derived from T cells, B-cell-depleted T cells, or PBMCs.

From germline, CDR1 is MNHEY and CDR2 SMNVEV (reference sequence). The CDR3 spans 14 residues. V dropped 6 bases and J dropped 5; count of bases not matched to a gene: 10. The receptor's source is a human donor with active COVID-19. The donor label of this sample is uncertain. Sequenced material: peripheral blood. The chain couples TRBV27 to TRBJ2-7; 7 bases agree with TRBD1. CDR3 sequence (DNA): TGTGCCAGCAGCCAAAGGACAGGTCTACACGAGCAGTACTTC. Protein product: CASSQRTGLHEQYF.